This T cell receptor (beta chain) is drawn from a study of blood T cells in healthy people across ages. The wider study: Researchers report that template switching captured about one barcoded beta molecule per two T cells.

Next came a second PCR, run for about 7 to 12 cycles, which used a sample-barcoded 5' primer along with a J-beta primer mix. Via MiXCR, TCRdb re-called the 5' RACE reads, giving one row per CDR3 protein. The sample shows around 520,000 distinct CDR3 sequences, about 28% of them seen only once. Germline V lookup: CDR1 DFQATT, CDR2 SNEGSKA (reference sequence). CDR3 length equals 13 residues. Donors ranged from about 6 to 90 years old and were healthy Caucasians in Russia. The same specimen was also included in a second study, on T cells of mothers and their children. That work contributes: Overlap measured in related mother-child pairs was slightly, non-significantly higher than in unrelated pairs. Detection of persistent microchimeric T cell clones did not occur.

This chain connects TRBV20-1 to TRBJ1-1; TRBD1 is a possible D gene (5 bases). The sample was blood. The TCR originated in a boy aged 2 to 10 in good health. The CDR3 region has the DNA TGCATGATTCCCGGGACTTTGATAACTGAAGCTTTCTTT. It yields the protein CMIPGTLITEAFF.